A selection of T cell receptor beta chains follows, all from one sample in a study of T cells in localized non-small cell lung cancer. Produced via immunoSEQ multiplex PCR; TCRdb's table is partial and in-frame only. Found here are some 140,000 clones, about 89% of them singletons; the top ten hold approximately 1.7%. This material consisted of peripheral blood, taken before any cancer treatment. These TCRs come from a female donor aged 60 or older with stage I lung adenocarcinoma. CDR3s include the opening cysteine and the closing phenylalanine or tryptophan. Each record gives: clone size, V gene, D gene, J gene, CDR3 protein, CDR3 DNA. The D gene is left open where the match is weak. Where a row states a size, it is once, few, many or the class of an expanded clone; other rows omit it.

>.|TRBV7-6|TRBD1|TRBJ2-5
CASSLITPRAGGRETQYF
TGTGCCAGCAGCCTCATTACGCCCCGGGCAGGGGGTCGAGAGACCCAGTACTTC
>.|TRBV19|.|TRBJ1-4
CASSPISFEDEKLFF
TGTGCCAGTAGTCCGATCAGCTTCGAAGATGAAAAACTGTTTTTT
>.|TRBV18|TRBD1|TRBJ2-7
CASSPLHSGTGGDEQYF
TGTGCCAGCTCACCTCTCCACTCCGGGACAGGGGGCGACGAGCAGTACTTC
>.|TRBV9|.|TRBJ1-2
CASSVENGGGYTF
TGTGCCAGCAGCGTAGAGAACGGCGGCGGCTACACCTTC
>.|TRBV5-1|.|TRBJ2-1
CASSLDPRAYNEQFF
TGCGCCAGCAGCTTGGACCCGCGCGCTTACAATGAGCAGTTCTTC
>.|TRBV5-1|.|TRBJ1-4
CASTLGGTNEKLFF
TGCGCCAGCACTCTAGGAGGGACTAATGAAAAACTGTTTTTT
>.|TRBV29-1|.|TRBJ1-4
CSVEGGRDEKLFF
TGCAGCGTTGAAGGGGGGAGGGATGAAAAACTGTTTTTT
>.|TRBV6-6|TRBD1|TRBJ1-5
CASTPTDRGSQPQHF
TGTGCCAGCACTCCCACGGACAGGGGAAGTCAGCCCCAGCATTTT
>.|TRBV19|TRBD1|TRBJ1-1
CASSPRDRGTMNTEAFF
TGTGCCAGTAGTCCCCGGGACAGGGGGACGATGAACACTGAAGCTTTCTTT
>once|TRBV7-3|.|TRBJ2-6
CASSVTLSSSGANVLTF
TGTGCCAGCAGCGTTACCCTTTCTAGCTCTGGGGCCAACGTCCTGACTTTC
>.|TRBV7-2|TRBD1|TRBJ1-1
CASSLTQGEGEAFF
TGTGCCAGCAGCTTAACACAGGGGGAGGGTGAAGCTTTCTTT
>.|TRBV5-1|.|TRBJ2-3
CASSLRTSTDTQYF
TGCGCCAGCAGCCTCAGAACAAGCACAGATACGCAGTATTTT
>.|TRBV9|.|TRBJ2-2
CASSGPPLRTNTGELFF
TGTGCCAGCAGCGGTCCCCCCCTACGGACGAACACCGGGGAGCTGTTTTTT
>.|TRBV11-2|.|TRBJ1-2
CASRSSKHREGGYTF
TGTGCCAGCAGGTCTAGCAAGCACAGGGAAGGGGGCTACACCTTC
>once|TRBV7-3|.|TRBJ2-5
CASSLIGGDKETQYF
TGTGCCAGCAGCTTAATAGGGGGAGATAAAGAGACCCAGTACTTC
>.|TRBV11-2|TRBD2|TRBJ2-5
CASSRSLAGEETQYF
TGTGCCAGCAGCCGGTCCCTAGCGGGAGAAGAGACCCAGTACTTC
>.|TRBV6-5|TRBD2|TRBJ2-1
CASRSSGSGNEQFF
TGTGCCAGCAGGTCTAGCGGGAGCGGCAATGAGCAGTTCTTC
>.|TRBV18|.|TRBJ1-3
CASSSGNTIYF
TGTGCCAGCTCCTCCGGCAACACCATATATTTT
>.|TRBV11-2|TRBD2|TRBJ2-1
CASSLSGRDGDEQFF
TGTGCCAGCAGCTTGAGCGGGAGGGACGGTGATGAGCAGTTCTTC
>.|TRBV30|.|TRBJ2-5
CAWSVPGGGETQYF
TGTGCCTGGAGTGTCCCCGGCGGAGGGGAGACCCAGTACTTC
>.|TRBV6-5|.|TRBJ1-1
CASTRGGMNTEAFF
TGTGCCAGCACTAGGGGCGGGATGAACACTGAAGCTTTCTTT
>once|TRBV6-4|.|TRBJ2-3
CASSRDGMVQDTQYF
TGTGCCAGCAGTAGAGACGGGATGGTTCAAGATACGCAGTATTTT
>.|TRBV6-5|.|TRBJ1-2
CASSYSRIGYTF
TGTGCCAGCAGTTACTCCAGAATAGGCTACACCTTC
>.|TRBV5-4|.|TRBJ2-1
CASSSVVRGNEQFF
TGTGCCAGCAGCTCTGTCGTCAGAGGCAATGAGCAGTTCTTC
>.|TRBV14|TRBD1|TRBJ1-5
CASSRQGRNQPQHF
TGTGCCAGCAGCCGACAGGGGCGTAATCAGCCCCAGCATTTT
>once|TRBV13|.|TRBJ2-3
CASSGRVGTDTQYF
TGTGCCAGCAGTGGGCGGGTGGGAACAGATACGCAGTATTTT
>.|TRBV28|.|TRBJ2-7
CASSEGWQGPLYEQYF
TGTGCCAGCAGTGAGGGGTGGCAGGGACCCCTCTACGAGCAGTACTTC
>many|TRBV27|TRBD1|TRBJ2-7
CASSLRQGSHEQYF
TGTGCCAGCAGTTTAAGACAGGGAAGCCACGAGCAGTACTTC
>.|TRBV15|.|TRBJ2-5
CATSSGPLGGQETQYF
TGTGCCACCAGCAGTGGCCCCTTGGGGGGCCAAGAGACCCAGTACTTC
>.|TRBV2|.|TRBJ2-3
CASSAFFLTDTQYF
TGTGCCAGCAGCGCGTTCTTCCTTACCGATACGCAGTATTTT
>.|TRBV6-6|.|TRBJ2-7
CASRSLSAYEQYF
TGTGCCAGCAGGAGCTTGAGCGCCTACGAGCAGTACTTC
>.|TRBV28|.|TRBJ2-1
CASSLVGQRVF
TGTGCCAGCAGTTTGGTGGGGCAGAGGGTCTTC